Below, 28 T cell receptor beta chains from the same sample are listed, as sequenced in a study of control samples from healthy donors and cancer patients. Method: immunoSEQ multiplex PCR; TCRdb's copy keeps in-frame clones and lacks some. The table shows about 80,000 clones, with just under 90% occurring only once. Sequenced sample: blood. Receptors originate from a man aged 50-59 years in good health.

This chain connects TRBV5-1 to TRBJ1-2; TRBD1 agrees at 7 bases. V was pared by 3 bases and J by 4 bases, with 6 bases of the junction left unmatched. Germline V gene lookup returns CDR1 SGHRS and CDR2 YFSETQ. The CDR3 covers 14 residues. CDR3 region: CASSWNRGGYGYTF. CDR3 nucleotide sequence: TGCGCCAGCAGCTGGAACAGGGGAGGCTATGGCTACACCTTC.

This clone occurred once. CDR3 sequence: CASRLEEGELFF. The CDR3 DNA is TGTGCCAGCAGACTCGAGGAAGGGGAACTGTTTTTT. V is TRBV3-1 (or the pseudogene TRBV3-2) and J is TRBJ1-4; D may be TRBD1 (5 bases). Trimming left V 6 bases short and J 12 bases short, with 14 bases between. CDR1 and CDR2 (germline): LGHDT, YNNKEL (reference sequence). This CDR3 contains 12 residues.

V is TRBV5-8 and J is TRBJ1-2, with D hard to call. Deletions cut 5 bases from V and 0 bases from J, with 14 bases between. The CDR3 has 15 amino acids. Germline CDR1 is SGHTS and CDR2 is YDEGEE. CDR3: CASSSGPHPNYGYTF. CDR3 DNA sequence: TGTGCCAGCAGTTCCGGACCTCATCCTAACTATGGCTACACCTTC.

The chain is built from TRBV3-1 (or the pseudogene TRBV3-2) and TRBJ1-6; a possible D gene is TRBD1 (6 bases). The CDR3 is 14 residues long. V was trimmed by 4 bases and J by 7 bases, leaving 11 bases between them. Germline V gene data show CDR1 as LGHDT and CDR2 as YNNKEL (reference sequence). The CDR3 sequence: CASSRPTGNSPLHF. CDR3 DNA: TGTGCCAGCAGCCGGCCCACAGGGAATTCACCCCTCCACTTT.

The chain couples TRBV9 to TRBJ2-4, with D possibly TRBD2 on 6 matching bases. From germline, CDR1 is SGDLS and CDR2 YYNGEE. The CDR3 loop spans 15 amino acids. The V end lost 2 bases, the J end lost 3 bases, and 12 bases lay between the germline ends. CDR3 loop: CASSVSDGGKNIQYF. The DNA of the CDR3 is TGTGCCAGCAGCGTTTCGGACGGGGGCAAAAACATTCAGTACTTC.

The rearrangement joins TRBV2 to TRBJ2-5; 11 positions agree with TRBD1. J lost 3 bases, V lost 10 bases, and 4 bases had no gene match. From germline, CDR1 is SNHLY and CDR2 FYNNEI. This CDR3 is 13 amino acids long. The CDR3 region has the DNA TGTGCCACTAGGACAGGGGGCGAAGAGACCCAGTACTTC. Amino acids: CATRTGGEETQYF.

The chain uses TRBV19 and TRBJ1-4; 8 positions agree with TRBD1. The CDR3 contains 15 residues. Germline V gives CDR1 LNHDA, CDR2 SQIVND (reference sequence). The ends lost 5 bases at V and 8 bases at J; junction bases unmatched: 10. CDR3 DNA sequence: TGTGCCAGTAGTGTCACAGGGGGAGGAAAAGAAAAACTGTTTTTT. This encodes CASSVTGGGKEKLFF.

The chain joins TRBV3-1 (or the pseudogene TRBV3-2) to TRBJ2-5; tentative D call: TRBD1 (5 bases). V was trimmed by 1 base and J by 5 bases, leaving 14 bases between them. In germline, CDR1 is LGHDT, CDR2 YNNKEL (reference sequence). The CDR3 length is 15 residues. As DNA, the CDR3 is TGTGCCAGCAGCCAAGGATCGGCAGGGTGGGAGACCCAGTACTTC. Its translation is CASSQGSAGWETQYF.

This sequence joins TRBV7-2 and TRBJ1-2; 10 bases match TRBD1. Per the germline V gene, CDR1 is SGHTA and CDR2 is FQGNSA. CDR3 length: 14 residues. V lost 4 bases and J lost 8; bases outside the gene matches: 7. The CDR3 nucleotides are TGTGCCAGCAGCTCAGTAGACAGGGGGCGAGGCTACACCTTC. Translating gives CASSSVDRGRGYTF.

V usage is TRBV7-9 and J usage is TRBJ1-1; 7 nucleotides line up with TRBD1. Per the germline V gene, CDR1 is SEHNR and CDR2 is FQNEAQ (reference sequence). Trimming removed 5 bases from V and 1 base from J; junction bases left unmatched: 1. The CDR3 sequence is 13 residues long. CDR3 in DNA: TGTGCCAGCAGCGACAGGGAGAACACTGAAGCTTTCTTT. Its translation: CASSDRENTEAFF.

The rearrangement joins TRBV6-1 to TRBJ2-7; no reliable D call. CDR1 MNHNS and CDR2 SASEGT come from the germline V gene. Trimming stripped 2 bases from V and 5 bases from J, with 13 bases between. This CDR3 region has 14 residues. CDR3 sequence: CASSENMVVNEQYF. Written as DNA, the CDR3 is TGTGCCAGCAGTGAAAACATGGTTGTCAACGAGCAGTACTTC.

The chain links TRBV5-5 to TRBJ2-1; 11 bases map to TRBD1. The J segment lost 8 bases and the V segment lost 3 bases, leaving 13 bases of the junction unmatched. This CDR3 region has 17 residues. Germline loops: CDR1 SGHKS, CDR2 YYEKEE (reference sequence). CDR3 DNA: TGTGCCAGCAGCTCCCGTTACGGACAGGGGGCGCTTTATGAGCAGTTCTTC. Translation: CASSSRYGQGALYEQFF. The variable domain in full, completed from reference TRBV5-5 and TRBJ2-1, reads DAGVTQSPTHLIKTRGQQVTLRCSPISGHKSVSWYQQVLGQGPQFIFQYYEKEERGRGNFPDRFSARQFPNYSSELNVNALLLGDSALYLCASSSRYGQGALYEQFFGPGTRLTVL.

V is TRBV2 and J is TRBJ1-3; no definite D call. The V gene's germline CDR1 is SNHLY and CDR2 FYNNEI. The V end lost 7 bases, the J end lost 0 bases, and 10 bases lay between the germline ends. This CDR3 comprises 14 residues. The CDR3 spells CASIAEYSGNTIYF. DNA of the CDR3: TGTGCCAGCATCGCGGAATACTCTGGAAACACCATATATTTT.

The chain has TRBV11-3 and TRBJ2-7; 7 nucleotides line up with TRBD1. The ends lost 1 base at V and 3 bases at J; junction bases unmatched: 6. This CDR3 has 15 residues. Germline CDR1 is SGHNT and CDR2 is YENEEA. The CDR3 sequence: CASSLAGQLFYEQYF. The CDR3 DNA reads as TGTGCCAGCAGCTTAGCGGGACAGTTGTTCTACGAGCAGTACTTC.

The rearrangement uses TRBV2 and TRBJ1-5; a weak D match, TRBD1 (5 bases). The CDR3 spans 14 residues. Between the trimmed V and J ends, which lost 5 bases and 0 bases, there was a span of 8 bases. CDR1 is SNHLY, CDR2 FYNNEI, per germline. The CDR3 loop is CASSPRVSNQPQHF. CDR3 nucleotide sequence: TGTGCCAGCAGTCCCAGGGTTAGCAATCAGCCCCAGCATTTT.

The CDR3 reads CAISGIPDGRSGNTIYF. In nucleotides, the CDR3 is TGTGCCATCAGTGGGATCCCGGACGGTCGCTCTGGAAACACCATATATTTT. This chain uses TRBV10-3 with TRBJ1-3, with D hard to call. Trimming removed 4 bases at V and 0 bases at J, with 16 bases between. The length of the CDR3 is 17 residues. Germline lookup yields CDR1 ENHRY and CDR2 SYGVKD.

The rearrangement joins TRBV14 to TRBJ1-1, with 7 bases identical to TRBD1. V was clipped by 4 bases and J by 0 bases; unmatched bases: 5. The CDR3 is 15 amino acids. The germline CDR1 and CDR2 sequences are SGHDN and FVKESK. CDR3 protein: CASSPLGGLNTEAFF. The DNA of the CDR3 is TGTGCCAGCAGCCCCCTAGGGGGCCTGAACACTGAAGCTTTCTTT.

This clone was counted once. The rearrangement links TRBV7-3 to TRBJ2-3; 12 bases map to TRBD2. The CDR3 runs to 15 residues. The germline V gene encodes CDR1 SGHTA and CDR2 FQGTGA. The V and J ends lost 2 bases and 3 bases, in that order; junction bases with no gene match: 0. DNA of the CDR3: TGTGCCAGCAGCTTAGGGACTAGCGGGACAGATACGCAGTATTTT. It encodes CASSLGTSGTDTQYF. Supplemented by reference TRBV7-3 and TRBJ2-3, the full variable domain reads GAGVSQTPSNKVTEKGKYVELRCDPISGHTALYWYRQSLGQGPEFLIYFQGTGAADDSGLPNDRFFAVRPEGSVSTLKIQRTERGDSAVYLCASSLGTSGTDTQYFGPGTRLTVL.

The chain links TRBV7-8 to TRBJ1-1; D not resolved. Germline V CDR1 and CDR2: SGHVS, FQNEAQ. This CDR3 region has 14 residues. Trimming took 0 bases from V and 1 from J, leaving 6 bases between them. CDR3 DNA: TGTGCCAGCAGCTTAGCGCGCCCGAACACTGAAGCTTTCTTT. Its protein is CASSLARPNTEAFF. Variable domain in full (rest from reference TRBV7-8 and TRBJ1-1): GAGVSQSPRYKVAKRGQDVALRCDPISGHVSLFWYQQALGQGPEFLTYFQNEAQLDKSGLPSDRFFAERPEGSVSTLKIQRTQQEDSAVYLCASSLARPNTEAFFGQGTRLTVV.

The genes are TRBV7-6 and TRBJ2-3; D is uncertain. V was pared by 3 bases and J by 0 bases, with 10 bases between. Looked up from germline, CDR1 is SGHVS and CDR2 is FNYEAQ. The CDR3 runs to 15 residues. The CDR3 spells CASSLAAASTDTQYF. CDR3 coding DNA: TGTGCCAGCAGCTTGGCGGCGGCTAGCACAGATACGCAGTATTTT.

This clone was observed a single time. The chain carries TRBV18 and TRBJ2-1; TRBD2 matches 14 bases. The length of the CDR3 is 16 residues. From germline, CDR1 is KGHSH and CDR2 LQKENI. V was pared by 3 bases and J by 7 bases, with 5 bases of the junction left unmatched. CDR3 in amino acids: CASSPEGLAGGNEQFF. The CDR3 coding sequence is TGTGCCAGCTCACCTGAAGGACTAGCGGGGGGAAATGAGCAGTTCTTC.

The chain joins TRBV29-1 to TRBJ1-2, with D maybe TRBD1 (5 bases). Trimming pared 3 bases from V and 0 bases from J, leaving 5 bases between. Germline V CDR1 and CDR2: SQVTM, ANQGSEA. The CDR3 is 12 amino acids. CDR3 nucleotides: TGCAGCGTTGACAGGGCTAACTATGGCTACACCTTC. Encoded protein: CSVDRANYGYTF.

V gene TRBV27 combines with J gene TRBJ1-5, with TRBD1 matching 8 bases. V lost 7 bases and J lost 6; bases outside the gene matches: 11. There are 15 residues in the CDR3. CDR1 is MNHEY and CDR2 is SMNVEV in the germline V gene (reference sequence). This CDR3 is CASTSSPGGPQPQHF. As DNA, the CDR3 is TGTGCCAGCACCTCAAGTCCAGGGGGCCCTCAGCCCCAGCATTTT.

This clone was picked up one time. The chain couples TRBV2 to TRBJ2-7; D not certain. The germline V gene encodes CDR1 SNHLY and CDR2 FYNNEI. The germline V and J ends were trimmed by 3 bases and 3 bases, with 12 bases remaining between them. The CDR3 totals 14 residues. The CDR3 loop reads CASSDYGNLYEQYF. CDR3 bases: TGTGCCAGCAGTGATTATGGGAACCTCTACGAGCAGTACTTC.

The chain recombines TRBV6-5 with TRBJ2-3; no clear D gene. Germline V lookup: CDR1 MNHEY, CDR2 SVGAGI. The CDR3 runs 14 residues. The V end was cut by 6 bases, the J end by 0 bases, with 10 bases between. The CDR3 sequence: CASRRTGSTDTQYF. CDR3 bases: TGTGCCAGCAGGCGGACGGGTAGCACAGATACGCAGTATTTT.

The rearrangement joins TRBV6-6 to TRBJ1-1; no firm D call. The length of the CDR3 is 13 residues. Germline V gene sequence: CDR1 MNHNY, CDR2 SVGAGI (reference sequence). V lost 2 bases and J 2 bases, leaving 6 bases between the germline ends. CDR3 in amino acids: CASSYPSNTEAFF. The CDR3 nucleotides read TGTGCCAGCAGTTACCCGTCAAACACTGAAGCTTTCTTT.

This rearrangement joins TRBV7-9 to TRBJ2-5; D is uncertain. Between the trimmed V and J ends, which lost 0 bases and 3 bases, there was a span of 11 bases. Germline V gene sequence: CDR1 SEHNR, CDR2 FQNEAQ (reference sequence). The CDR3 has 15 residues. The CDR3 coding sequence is TGTGCCAGCAGCTTAGCGTCTCCAGCCAAAGAGACCCAGTACTTC. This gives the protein CASSLASPAKETQYF.

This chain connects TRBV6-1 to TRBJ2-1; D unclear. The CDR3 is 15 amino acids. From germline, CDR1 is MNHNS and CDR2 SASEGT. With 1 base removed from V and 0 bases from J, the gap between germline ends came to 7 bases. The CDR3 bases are TGTGCCAGCAGTGAAGTCTGGAGCTCCTACAATGAGCAGTTCTTC. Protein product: CASSEVWSSYNEQFF.